The 17 T cell receptor beta chains in this list originate from one sample, sequenced in a study of T cell repertoires in cytomegalovirus infection. Their recognized antigens are unknown. In TCRdb, the reads were re-called with MiXCR into one record per CDR3 protein. The sample includes 110,000 to 150,000 distinct CDR3 sequences, roughly 32% of them seen just once. Sequencing was performed on CD8+ T cells from cultured PBMCs, taken from culture after CMV antigen stimulation. These TCRs come from a human donor in good health (CMV status not recorded). Some clones in this sample may be carry-over from other donors' samples.

The genes are TRBV12-3 or TRBV12-4 and TRBJ2-5; D is undetermined. The CDR3 length is 12 residues. V was shortened by 2 bases and J by 5 bases, with 6 bases between the two germline ends. CDR3 in amino acids: CASSLSAETQYF. The CDR3 DNA reads TGTGCCAGCAGTTTAAGTGCGGAGACCCAGTACTTC.

CDR3 protein: CASSFSGRGETQYF. The CDR3 nucleotides read TGTGCCAGCAGTTTTTCGGGACGGGGGGAGACCCAGTACTTC. This chain joins TRBV28 and TRBJ2-5; the D gene is possibly TRBD2 (6 bases). The V gene lost 3 bases and the J gene lost 5 bases, with 13 bases spanning the gap. The CDR3 totals 14 residues. CDR1 and CDR2 (germline): MDHEN, SYDVKM.

This clonotype was observed a few times. This sequence joins TRBV6-2 or TRBV6-3 and TRBJ2-3; TRBD2 agrees at 8 bases. The germline V gene encodes CDR1 MNHEY and CDR2 SVGEGT. The CDR3 sequence is 14 residues long. Trimming removed 7 bases from V and 0 bases from J; junction bases left unmatched: 3. The CDR3 loop is CASNAGGSTDTQYF. The CDR3 nucleotides read TGTGCCAGCAATGCGGGGGGAAGCACAGATACGCAGTATTTT.

The chain combines TRBV7-8 with TRBJ1-1; D call uncertain. CDR1 is SGHVS, CDR2 FQNEAQ, per germline. The CDR3 has 12 residues. Deletions cut 5 bases from V and 1 base from J, with 5 bases between. DNA for the CDR3: TGTGCCAGCAGCCACACGAACACTGAAGCTTTCTTT. Protein product: CASSHTNTEAFF.

This clonotype has a handful of counts. The genes are TRBV6-1 and TRBJ2-7, with D possibly being TRBD1 (6 bases). The CDR3 contains 13 residues. Trimming pared 9 bases from V and 1 base from J, leaving 13 bases between. Germline CDR1 and CDR2: MNHNS and SASEGT. The CDR3 DNA reads TGTGCCAGTAGCAACAGGGTATCCTACGAGCAGTACTTC. This encodes CASSNRVSYEQYF.

This clonotype turned up a few times. The V gene is TRBV27, the J gene TRBJ1-5; no firm D call. V was cut by 5 bases and J by 0 bases, with 8 bases left in between. Germline CDR1 and CDR2: MNHEY and SMNVEV (reference sequence). CDR3 length: 14 amino acids. CDR3 DNA sequence: TGTGCCAGCAGTCTAATGAGTAGCAATCAGCCCCAGCATTTT. Translation gives CASSLMSSNQPQHF.

V is TRBV19 and J is TRBJ2-1; 10 bases are a match to TRBD1. Losses at the gene ends were 7 bases for V and 8 bases for J; bases not matched to a gene: 11. Germline-derived CDR1 and CDR2 are LNHDA and SQIVND (reference sequence). The CDR3 sequence is 15 residues long. This CDR3 is CASKIGDRGFHEQFF. In DNA, the CDR3 is TGTGCCAGTAAAATAGGGGACAGGGGTTTCCATGAGCAGTTCTTC.

V usage is TRBV7-4 and J usage is TRBJ2-2; unclear D gene. Trimming stripped 3 bases from V and 2 bases from J, with 7 bases between. Looked up from germline, CDR1 is SGHVT and CDR2 is SQSDAQ. The CDR3 consists of 14 residues. CDR3 bases: TGTGCCAGCAGCTTTCCGTCTAACACCGGGGAGCTGTTTTTT. Translated, it gives CASSFPSNTGELFF.

This clonotype was counted only a few times. V is TRBV7-9 and J is TRBJ1-1, with 7 nucleotides matching TRBD1. The germline CDR1 and CDR2 sequences are SEHNR and FQNEAQ (reference sequence). This CDR3 contains 14 residues. V gave up 5 bases and J gave up 3 bases; unmatched junction bases: 6. The CDR3 nucleotides read TGTGCCAGCAGCATAGGGCAGGGGGACACTGAAGCTTTCTTT. It yields the protein CASSIGQGDTEAFF. Full variable domain (remainder filled in from reference TRBV7-9 and TRBJ1-1): DTGVSQNPRHKITKRGQNVTFRCDPISEHNRLYWYRQTLGQGPEFLTYFQNEAQLEKSRLLSDRFSAERPKGSFSTLEIQRTEQGDSAMYLCASSIGQGDTEAFFGQGTRLTVV.

V is TRBV7-2 and J is TRBJ2-2, with TRBD1 matching 11 bases. CDR1 is SGHTA and CDR2 is FQGNSA in the germline V gene. This CDR3 spans 15 amino acids. V trimming: 4 bases; J trimming: 6 bases; junction bases outside the gene matches: 4. The CDR3 reads CASSSGQGAAGELFF. CDR3 DNA: TGTGCCAGCAGCTCCGGACAGGGGGCTGCCGGGGAGCTGTTTTTT.

This chain joins TRBV7-1 and TRBJ1-2; D may be TRBD1 (5 bases). TRBV7-1 has ORF status, its function being uncertain. The CDR3 is 15 amino acids. V was pared by 5 bases and J by 2 bases, with 15 bases between. This chain's CDR3 is CASSGGRGWNYGYTF. CDR3 coding DNA: TGTGCCAGCAGCGGAGGGCGGGGCTGGAACTATGGCTACACCTTC.

This clonotype was observed a handful of times. The chain couples TRBV4-1 to TRBJ1-5, with D tentatively TRBD1 (5 bases). There are 16 residues in the CDR3. CDR1 MGHRA and CDR2 YSYEKL come from the germline V gene. V gave up 4 bases and J gave up 2 bases, with 15 bases separating them. CDR3 in DNA: TGCGCCAGCAGCCTCGCGCAGGGTAATGGCAATCAGCCCCAGCATTTT. Translation: CASSLAQGNGNQPQHF.

This rearrangement joins TRBV24-1 to TRBJ2-2; D gene uncertain. The V gene lost 10 bases and the J gene lost 0 bases, with 11 bases spanning the gap. This CDR3 has 14 residues. Germline values: CDR1 KGHDR, CDR2 SFDVKD. Written as DNA, the CDR3 is TGTGCCACTCAAGACATAACGAACACCGGGGAGCTGTTTTTT. It yields the protein CATQDITNTGELFF.

This clonotype was counted a few times. The chain links TRBV20-1 to TRBJ2-1; TRBD2 matches 8 bases. Germline CDR1 reads DFQATT; CDR2 reads SNEGSKA (reference sequence). The trim removed 0 bases at V and 8 bases at J, leaving 9 bases unmatched. CDR3 length: 15 amino acids. Here the CDR3 reads CSARDPGTSGYEQFF. In DNA, the CDR3 is TGCAGTGCTAGAGATCCCGGGACTAGTGGTTATGAGCAGTTCTTC.

This clonotype has only a few counts. The V call is TRBV16, the J call TRBJ2-7; TRBD1 agrees at 8 bases. CDR3 length equals 14 residues. The germline V gene has CDR1 KGHSY and CDR2 FQNENV. V trimming: 4 bases; J trimming: 0 bases; junction bases outside the gene matches: 2. The CDR3 DNA reads TGTGCCAGCAGCCTGGGACAGGTCTCCTACGAGCAGTACTTC. Translation: CASSLGQVSYEQYF. The full variable domain, rest sourced from reference TRBV16 and TRBJ2-7, is GEEVAQTPKHLVRGEGQKAKLYCAPIKGHSYVFWYQQVLKNEFKFLISFQNENVFDETGMPKERFSAKCLPNSPCSLEIQATKLEDSAVYFCASSLGQVSYEQYFGPGTRLTVT.

This clonotype has just a few counts. The rearrangement joins TRBV20-1 to TRBJ2-4; 12 bases are shared with TRBD1. The CDR3 runs to 14 residues. Germline CDR1 is DFQATT and CDR2 is SNEGSKA (reference sequence). The trim removed 7 bases at V and 4 bases at J, leaving 5 bases unmatched. CDR3 DNA: TGCAGTGGATGGGACAGGGGGCCAAAAAACATTCAGTACTTC. This codes for CSGWDRGPKNIQYF.

This rearrangement joins TRBV7-9 to TRBJ1-4; D ambiguous. The germline V and J ends were trimmed by 5 bases and 8 bases, with 9 bases remaining between them. The germline V gene has CDR1 SEHNR and CDR2 FQNEAQ (reference sequence). The CDR3 has 12 amino acids. CDR3 residues: CASSPRTEKLFF. The CDR3 DNA follows: TGTGCCAGCAGCCCGCGGACGGAAAAACTGTTTTTT.